The subject of this entry is one T cell receptor (beta chain). Its antigen is unidentified. The data belong to a study of Graves' ophthalmopathy and Graves' hyperthyroidism. Study-wide points: As the model predicted ophthalmopathy progression, it achieved a sensitivity of 70% to 71% and a specificity of around 73%.

RNA transcripts were the template, and TCR beta CDR3 regions were amplified from them. After a first-round RT-PCR with HTBI primers, a second-round multiplex PCR was run. TCRdb fed the multiplex PCR reads into MiXCR, producing one record per CDR3 protein. This sample has roughly 700,000 distinct CDR3 sequences, with 40% found just once. This CDR3 has 15 residues. Deletions cut 0 bases from V and 3 bases from J, with 12 bases between. Germline CDR1 is SGHAT and CDR2 is FQNNGV. Sequenced input: peripheral blood. The receptor was isolated from an adult man with Graves' ophthalmopathy. V gene TRBV11-2 combines with J gene TRBJ2-7; D is uncertain. The CDR3 loop is CASSLEPATVYEQYF. The CDR3 DNA reads TGTGCCAGCAGCTTAGAACCAGCAACCGTCTACGAGCAGTACTTC.